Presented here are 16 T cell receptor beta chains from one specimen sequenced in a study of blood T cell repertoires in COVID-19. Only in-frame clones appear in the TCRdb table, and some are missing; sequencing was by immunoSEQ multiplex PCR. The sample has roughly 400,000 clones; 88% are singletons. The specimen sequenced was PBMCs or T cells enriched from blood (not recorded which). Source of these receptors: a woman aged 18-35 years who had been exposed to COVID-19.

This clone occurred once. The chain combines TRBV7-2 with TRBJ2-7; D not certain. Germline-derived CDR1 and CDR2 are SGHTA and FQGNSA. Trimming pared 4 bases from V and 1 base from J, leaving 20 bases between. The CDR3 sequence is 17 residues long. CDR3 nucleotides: TGTGCCAGCAGCTCTAGGATCGGCAGTAAGTTGTCCTACGAGCAGTACTTC. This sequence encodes CASSSRIGSKLSYEQYF.

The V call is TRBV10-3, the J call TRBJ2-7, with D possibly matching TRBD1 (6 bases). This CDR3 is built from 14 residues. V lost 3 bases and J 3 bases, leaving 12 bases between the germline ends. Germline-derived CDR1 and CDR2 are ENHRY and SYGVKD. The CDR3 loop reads CAISDLTGDYEQYF. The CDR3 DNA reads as TGTGCCATCAGTGATTTGACAGGTGACTACGAGCAGTACTTC.

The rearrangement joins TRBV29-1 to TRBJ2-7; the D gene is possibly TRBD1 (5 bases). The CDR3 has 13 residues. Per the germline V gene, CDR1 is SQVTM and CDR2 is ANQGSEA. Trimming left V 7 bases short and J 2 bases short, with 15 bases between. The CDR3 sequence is CSAVTDLTYEQYF. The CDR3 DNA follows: TGCAGCGCCGTGACAGATTTAACCTACGAGCAGTACTTC.

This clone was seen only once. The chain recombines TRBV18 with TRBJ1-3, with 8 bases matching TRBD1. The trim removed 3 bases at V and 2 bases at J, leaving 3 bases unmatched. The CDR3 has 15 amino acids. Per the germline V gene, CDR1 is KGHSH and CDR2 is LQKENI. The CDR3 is CASSPQGAPGNTIYF. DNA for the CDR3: TGTGCCAGCTCACCGCAGGGGGCGCCTGGAAACACCATATATTTT.

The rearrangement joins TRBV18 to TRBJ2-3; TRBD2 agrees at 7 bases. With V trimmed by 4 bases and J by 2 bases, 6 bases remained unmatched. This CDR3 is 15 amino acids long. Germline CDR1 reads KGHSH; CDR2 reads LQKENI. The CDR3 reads CASSLSSGYTDTQYF. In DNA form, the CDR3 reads TGTGCCAGCTCACTATCTAGCGGATACACAGATACGCAGTATTTT. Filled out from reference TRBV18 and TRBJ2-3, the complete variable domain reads NAGVMQNPRHLVRRRGQEARLRCSPMKGHSHVYWYRQLPEEGLKFMVYLQKENIIDESGMPKERFSAEFPKEGPSILRIQQVVRGDSAAYFCASSLSSGYTDTQYFGPGTRLTVL.

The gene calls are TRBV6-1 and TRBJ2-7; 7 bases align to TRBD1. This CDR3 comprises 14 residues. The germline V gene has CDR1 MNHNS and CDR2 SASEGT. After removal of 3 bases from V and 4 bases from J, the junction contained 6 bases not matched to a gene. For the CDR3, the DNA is TGTGCCAGCAGTGAGACAGGGCCAGTTTACGAGCAGTACTTC. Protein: CASSETGPVYEQYF.

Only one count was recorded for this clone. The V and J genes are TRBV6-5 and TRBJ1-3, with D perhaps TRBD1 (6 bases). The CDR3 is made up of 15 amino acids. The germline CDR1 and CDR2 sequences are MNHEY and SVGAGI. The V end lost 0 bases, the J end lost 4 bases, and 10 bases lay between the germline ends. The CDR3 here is CASSYSSGAGNTIYF. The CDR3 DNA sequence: TGTGCCAGCAGTTACTCATCAGGGGCAGGAAACACCATATATTTT.

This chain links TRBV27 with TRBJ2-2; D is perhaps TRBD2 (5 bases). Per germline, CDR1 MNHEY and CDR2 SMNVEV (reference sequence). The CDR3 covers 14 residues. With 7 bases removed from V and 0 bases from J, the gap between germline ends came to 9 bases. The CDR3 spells CASKTEANTGELFF. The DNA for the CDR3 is TGTGCCAGCAAGACGGAGGCGAACACCGGGGAGCTGTTTTTT.

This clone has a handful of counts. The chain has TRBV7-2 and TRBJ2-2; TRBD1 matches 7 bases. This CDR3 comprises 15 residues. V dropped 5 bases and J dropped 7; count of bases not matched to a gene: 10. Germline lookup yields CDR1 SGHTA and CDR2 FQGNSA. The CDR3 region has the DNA TGTGCCAGCAGCGGACGGAGAGGGGGCTACGGGGAGCTGTTTTTT. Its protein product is CASSGRRGGYGELFF. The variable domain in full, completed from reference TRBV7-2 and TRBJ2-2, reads GAGVSQSPSNKVTEKGKDVELRCDPISGHTALYWYRQSLGQGLEFLIYFQGNSAPDKSGLPSDRFSAERTGGSVSTLTIQRTQQEDSAVYLCASSGRRGGYGELFFGEGSRLTVL.

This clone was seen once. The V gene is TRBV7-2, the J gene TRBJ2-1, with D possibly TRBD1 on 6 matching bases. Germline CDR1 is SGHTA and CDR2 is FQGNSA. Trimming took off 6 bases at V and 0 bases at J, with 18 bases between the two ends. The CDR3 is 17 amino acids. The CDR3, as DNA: TGTGCCAGCAGTCAAAGACCCGGGACAAGCTCCTACAATGAGCAGTTCTTC. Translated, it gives CASSQRPGTSSYNEQFF.

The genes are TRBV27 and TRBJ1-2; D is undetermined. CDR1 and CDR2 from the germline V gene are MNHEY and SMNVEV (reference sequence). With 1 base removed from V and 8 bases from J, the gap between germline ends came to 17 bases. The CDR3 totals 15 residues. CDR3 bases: TGTGCCAGCAGTTTATGGGCGACGGGGAATGAGGGCTACACCTTC. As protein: CASSLWATGNEGYTF.

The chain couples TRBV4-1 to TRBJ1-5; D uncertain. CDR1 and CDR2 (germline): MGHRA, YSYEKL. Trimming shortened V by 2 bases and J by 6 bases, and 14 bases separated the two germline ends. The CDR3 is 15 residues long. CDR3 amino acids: CASSQPEGGFQPQHF. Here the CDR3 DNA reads TGCGCCAGCAGCCAACCTGAGGGAGGTTTTCAGCCCCAGCATTTT.

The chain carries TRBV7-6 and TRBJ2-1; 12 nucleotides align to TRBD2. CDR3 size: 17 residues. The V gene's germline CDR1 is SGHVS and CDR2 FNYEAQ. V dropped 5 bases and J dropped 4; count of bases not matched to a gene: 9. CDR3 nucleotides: TGTGCCAGCAGCCATGCGACCGGGACTAGCGGGTACAATGAGCAGTTCTTC. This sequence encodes CASSHATGTSGYNEQFF.

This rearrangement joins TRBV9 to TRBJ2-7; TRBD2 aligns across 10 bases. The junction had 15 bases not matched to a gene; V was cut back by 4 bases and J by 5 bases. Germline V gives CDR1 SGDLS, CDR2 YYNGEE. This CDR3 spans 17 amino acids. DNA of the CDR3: TGTGCCAGCAGCCCCCGACCCCTAGCGGGGGTGAACGACGAGCAGTACTTC. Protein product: CASSPRPLAGVNDEQYF.

Written as DNA, the CDR3 is TGTGCCAGCAGCCCCGGATCCGCGGGAGGAGGCACAGATACGCAGTATTTT. Protein: CASSPGSAGGGTDTQYF. This chain joins TRBV5-4 and TRBJ2-3; 8 positions agree with TRBD2. The CDR3 runs 17 residues. Losses at the gene ends were 4 bases for V and 1 base for J; bases not matched to a gene: 11. Germline values: CDR1 SGHNT, CDR2 YYREEE (reference sequence).

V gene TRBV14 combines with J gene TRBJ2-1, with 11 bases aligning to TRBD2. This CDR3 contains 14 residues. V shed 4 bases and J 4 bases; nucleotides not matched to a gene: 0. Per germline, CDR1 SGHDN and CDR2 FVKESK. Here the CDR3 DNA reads TGTGCCAGCAGCCGGACTAGCGGGTACAATGAGCAGTTCTTC. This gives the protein CASSRTSGYNEQFF.